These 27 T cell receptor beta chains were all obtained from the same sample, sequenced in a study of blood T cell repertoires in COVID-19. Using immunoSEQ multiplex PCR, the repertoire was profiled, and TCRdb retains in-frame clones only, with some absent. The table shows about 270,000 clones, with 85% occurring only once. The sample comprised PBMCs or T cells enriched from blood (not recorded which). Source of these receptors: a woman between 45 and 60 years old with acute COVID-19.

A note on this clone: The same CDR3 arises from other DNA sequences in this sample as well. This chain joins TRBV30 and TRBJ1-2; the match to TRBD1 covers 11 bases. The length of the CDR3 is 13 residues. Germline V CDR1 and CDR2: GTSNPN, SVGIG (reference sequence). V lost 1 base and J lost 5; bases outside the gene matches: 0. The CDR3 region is CAWSGDRGYGYTF. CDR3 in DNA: TGTGCCTGGAGTGGGGACAGGGGGTATGGCTACACCTTC.

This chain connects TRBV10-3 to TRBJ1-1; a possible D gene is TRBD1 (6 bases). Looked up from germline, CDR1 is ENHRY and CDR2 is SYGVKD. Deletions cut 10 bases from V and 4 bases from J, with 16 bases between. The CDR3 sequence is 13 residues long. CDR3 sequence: CATQIGGLTEAFF. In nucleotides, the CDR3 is TGTGCCACCCAGATCGGGGGGCTCACTGAAGCTTTCTTT.

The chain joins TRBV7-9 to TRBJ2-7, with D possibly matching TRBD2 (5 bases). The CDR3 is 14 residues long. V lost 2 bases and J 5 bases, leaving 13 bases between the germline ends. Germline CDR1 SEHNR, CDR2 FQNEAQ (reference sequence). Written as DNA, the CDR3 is TGTGCCAGCAGCTTACAAGGACTCCGTGACGAGCAGTACTTC. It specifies CASSLQGLRDEQYF.

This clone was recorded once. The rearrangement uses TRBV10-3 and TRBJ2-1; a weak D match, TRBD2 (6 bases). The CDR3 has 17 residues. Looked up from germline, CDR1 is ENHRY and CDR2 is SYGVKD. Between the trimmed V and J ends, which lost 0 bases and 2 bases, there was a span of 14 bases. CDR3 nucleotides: TGTGCCATCAGTGAGTCTCAGGCCGGAGGGGCCTACAATGAGCAGTTCTTC. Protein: CAISESQAGGAYNEQFF.

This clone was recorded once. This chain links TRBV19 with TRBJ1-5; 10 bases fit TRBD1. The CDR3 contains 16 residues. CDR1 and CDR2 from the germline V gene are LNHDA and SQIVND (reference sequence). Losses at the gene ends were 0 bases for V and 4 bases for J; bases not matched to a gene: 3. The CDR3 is CASSIDGGQGNQPQHF. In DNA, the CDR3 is TGTGCCAGTAGTATAGATGGGGGACAGGGGAATCAGCCCCAGCATTTT.

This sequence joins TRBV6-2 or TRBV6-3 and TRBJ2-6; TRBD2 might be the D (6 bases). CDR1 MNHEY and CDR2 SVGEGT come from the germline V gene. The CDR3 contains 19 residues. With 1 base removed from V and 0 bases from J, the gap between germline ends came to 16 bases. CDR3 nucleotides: TGTGCCAGCAGTTACTTGGGACTCCAAATGGTCTCTGGGGCCAACGTCCTGACTTTC. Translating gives CASSYLGLQMVSGANVLTF.

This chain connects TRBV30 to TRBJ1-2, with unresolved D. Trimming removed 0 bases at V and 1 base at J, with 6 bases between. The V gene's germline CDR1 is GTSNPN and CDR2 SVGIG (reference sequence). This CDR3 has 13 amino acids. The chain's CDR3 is CAWSVSSNYGYTF. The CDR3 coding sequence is TGTGCCTGGAGTGTTTCGAGTAACTATGGCTACACCTTC.

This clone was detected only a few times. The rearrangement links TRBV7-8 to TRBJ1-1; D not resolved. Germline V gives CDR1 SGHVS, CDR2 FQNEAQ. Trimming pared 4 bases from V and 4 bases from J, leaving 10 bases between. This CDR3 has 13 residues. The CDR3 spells CASSSSEATEAFF. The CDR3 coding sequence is TGTGCCAGCAGCTCTTCGGAGGCCACTGAAGCTTTCTTT.

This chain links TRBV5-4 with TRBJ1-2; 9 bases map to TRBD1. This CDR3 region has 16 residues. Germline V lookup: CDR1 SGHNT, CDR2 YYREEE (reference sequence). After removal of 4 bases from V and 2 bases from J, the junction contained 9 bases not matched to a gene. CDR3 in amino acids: CASSQTLDRGNYGYTF. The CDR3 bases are TGTGCCAGCAGCCAAACTTTGGACAGGGGAAACTATGGCTACACCTTC. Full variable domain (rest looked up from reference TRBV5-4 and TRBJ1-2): ETGVTQSPTHLIKTRGQQVTLRCSSQSGHNTVSWYQQALGQGPQFIFQYYREEENGRGNFPPRFSGLQFPNYSSELNVNALELDDSALYLCASSQTLDRGNYGYTFGSGTRLTVV.

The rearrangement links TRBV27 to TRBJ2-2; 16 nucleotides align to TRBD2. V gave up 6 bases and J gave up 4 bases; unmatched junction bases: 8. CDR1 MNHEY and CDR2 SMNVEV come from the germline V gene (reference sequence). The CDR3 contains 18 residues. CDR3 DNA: TGTGCCAGCAGCGACGGGACTAGCGGGGGGGCTGGCACCGGGGAGCTGTTTTTT. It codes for CASSDGTSGGAGTGELFF.

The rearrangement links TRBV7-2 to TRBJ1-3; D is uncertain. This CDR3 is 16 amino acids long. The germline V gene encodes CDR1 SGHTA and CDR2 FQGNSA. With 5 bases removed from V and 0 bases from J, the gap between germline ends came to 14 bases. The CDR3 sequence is CASSPPQRGSGNTIYF. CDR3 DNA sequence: TGTGCCAGCAGCCCTCCGCAGCGAGGCTCTGGAAACACCATATATTTT.

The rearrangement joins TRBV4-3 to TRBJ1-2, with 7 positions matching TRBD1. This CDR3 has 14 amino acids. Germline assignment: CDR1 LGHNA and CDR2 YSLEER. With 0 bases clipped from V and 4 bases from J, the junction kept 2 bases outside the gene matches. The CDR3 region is CASSQDRDSYGYTF. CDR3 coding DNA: TGCGCCAGCAGCCAAGATCGGGACAGCTATGGCTACACCTTC.

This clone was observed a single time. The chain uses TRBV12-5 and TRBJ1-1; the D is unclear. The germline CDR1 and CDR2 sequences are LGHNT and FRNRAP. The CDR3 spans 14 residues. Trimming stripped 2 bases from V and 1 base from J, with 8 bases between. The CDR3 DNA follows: TGTGCTAGTGGTTTGACACTATCGAACACTGAAGCTTTCTTT. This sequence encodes CASGLTLSNTEAFF.

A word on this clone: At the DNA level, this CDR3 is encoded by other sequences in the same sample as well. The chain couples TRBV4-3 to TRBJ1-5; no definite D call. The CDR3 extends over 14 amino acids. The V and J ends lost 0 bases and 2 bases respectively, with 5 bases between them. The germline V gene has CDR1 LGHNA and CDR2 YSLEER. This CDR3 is CASSQDGGNQPQHF. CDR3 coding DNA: TGCGCCAGCAGCCAAGACGGGGGCAATCAGCCCCAGCATTTT.

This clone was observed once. Here the CDR3 DNA reads TGTGCCAGCAGACGGACAGTTAACAATTCACCCCTCCACTTT. Its protein product is CASRRTVNNSPLHF. This chain connects TRBV6-5 to TRBJ1-6; D possibly corresponds to TRBD1 (6 bases). The CDR3 spans 14 residues. Between the trimmed V and J ends, which lost 6 bases and 7 bases, there was a span of 13 bases. Germline CDR1 and CDR2: MNHEY and SVGAGI.

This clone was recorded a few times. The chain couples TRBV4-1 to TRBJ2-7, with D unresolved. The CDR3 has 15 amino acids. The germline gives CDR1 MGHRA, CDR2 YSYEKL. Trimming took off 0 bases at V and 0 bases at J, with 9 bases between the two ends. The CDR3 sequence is CASSQESRPSYEQYF. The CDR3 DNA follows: TGCGCCAGCAGCCAAGAGTCCAGGCCCTCCTACGAGCAGTACTTC.

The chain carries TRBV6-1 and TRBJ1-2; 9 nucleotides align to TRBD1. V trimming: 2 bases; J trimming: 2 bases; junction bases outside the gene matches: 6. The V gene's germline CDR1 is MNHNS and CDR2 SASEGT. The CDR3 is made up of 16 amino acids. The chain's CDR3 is CASSERGQGRNYGYTF. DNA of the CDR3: TGTGCCAGCAGTGAAAGGGGACAGGGAAGAAACTATGGCTACACCTTC.

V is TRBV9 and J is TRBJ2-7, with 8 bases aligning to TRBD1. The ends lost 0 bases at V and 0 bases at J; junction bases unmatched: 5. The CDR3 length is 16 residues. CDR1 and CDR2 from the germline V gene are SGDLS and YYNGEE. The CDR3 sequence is CASSVDRDRSSYEQYF. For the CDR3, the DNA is TGTGCCAGCAGCGTAGATCGGGACAGGAGCTCCTACGAGCAGTACTTC.

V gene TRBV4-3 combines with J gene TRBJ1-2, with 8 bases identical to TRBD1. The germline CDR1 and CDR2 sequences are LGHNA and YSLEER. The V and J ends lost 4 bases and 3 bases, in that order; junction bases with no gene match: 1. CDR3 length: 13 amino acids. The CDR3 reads CASSPDRDYGYTF. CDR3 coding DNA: TGCGCCAGCAGCCCGGACAGGGACTATGGCTACACCTTC.

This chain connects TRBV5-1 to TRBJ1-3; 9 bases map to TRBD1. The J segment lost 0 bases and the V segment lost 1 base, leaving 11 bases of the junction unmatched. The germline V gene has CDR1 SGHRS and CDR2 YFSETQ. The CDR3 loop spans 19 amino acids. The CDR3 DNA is TGCGCCAGCAGCTTGACGGGACAGGGTTATACGCTCTCTGGAAACACCATATATTTT. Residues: CASSLTGQGYTLSGNTIYF.

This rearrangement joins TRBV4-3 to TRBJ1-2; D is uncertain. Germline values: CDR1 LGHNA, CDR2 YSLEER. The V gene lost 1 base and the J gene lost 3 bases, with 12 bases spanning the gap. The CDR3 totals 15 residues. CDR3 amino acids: CASSQGIQTYYGYTF. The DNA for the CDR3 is TGCGCCAGCAGCCAAGGGATACAGACCTACTATGGCTACACCTTC.

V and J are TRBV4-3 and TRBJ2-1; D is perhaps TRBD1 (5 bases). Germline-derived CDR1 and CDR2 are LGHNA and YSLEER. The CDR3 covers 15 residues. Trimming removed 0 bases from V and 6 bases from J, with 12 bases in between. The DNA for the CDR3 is TGCGCCAGCAGCCAAGAAGGGCAGGGAATCAATGAGCAGTTCTTC. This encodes CASSQEGQGINEQFF.

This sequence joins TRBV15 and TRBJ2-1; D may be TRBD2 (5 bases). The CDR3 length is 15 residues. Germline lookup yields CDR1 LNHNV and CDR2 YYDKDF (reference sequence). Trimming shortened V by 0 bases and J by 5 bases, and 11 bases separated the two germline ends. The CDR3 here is CATSRELVLDNEQFF. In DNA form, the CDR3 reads TGTGCCACCAGCAGAGAATTGGTACTAGACAATGAGCAGTTCTTC.

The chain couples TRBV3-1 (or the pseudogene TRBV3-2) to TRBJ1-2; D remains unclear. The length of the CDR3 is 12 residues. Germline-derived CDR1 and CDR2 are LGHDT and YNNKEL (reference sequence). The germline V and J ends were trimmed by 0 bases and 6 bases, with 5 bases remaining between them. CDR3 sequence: CASSQDHDGYTF. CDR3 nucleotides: TGTGCCAGCAGCCAAGATCATGATGGCTACACCTTC.

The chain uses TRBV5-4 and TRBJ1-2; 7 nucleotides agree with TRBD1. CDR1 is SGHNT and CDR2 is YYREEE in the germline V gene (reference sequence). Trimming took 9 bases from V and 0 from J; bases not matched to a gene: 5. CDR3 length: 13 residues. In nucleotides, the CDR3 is TGTGCCACATCGACAGGGACTAACTATGGCTACACCTTC. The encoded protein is CATSTGTNYGYTF.

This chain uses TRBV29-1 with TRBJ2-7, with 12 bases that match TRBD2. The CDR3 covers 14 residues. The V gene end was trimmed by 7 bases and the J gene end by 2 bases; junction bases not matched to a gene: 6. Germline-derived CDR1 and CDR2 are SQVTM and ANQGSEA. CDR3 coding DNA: TGCAGCGCCACGACTAGCGGGGGACCCTACGAGCAGTACTTC. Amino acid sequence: CSATTSGGPYEQYF.

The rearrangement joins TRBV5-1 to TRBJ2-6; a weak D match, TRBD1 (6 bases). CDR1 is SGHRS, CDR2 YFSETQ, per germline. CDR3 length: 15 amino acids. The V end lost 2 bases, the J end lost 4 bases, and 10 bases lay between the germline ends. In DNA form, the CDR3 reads TGCGCCAGCAGCTTACAGGGTAGGGGGGCCAACGTCCTGACTTTC. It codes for CASSLQGRGANVLTF.